The TCR beta chain under discussion was sequenced for a study of T cell responses to AZD1222 COVID-19 vaccine. Germline-derived CDR1 and CDR2 are MGHDK and SYGVNS. The CDR3 covers 16 residues. V was clipped by 2 bases and J by 3 bases, with 14 bases between them. Measured with immunoSEQ multiplex PCR; TCRdb has only the in-frame clones, and not every one. The sample shows under 120,000 clones, more than 85% of them seen only once. This receptor was identified in an adult in good health. The source material was peripheral blood, sampled on day 0 of AZD1222 vaccination. The chain joins TRBV25-1 to TRBJ1-3; possible D gene TRBD1, 5 bases. The CDR3 DNA follows: TGTGCCAGCAGTGAACTAGGGGTGGATGGTGGAAACACCATATATTTT. Translating it yields CASSELGVDGGNTIYF.